This TCR beta chain is drawn from a study of blood T cell repertoires in COVID-19. The method was immunoSEQ multiplex PCR; TCRdb's version includes in-frame clones alone and lacks a portion of them. The sample consists of around 180,000 clones, approximately 85% of them appearing once. The CDR3 runs to 13 residues. With 6 bases removed from V and 1 base from J, the gap between germline ends came to 9 bases. The source material was peripheral blood. This rearrangement joins TRBV12-3 or TRBV12-4 to TRBJ1-1; weak D call: TRBD1 (5 bases). The clonotype comes from a woman older than 75 with acute or convalescent COVID-19. DNA of the CDR3: TGTGCCAGCAGGACCGGGGGGAACACTGAAGCTTTCTTT. Protein: CASRTGGNTEAFF.